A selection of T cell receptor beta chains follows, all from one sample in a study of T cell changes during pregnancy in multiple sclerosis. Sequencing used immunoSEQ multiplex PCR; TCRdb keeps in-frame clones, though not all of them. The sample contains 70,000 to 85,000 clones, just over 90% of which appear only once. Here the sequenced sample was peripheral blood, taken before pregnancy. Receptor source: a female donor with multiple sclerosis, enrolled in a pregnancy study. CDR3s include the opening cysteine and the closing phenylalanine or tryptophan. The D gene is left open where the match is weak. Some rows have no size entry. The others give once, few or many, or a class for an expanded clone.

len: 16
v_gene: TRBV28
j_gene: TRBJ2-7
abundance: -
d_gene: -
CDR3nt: TGTGCCAGCAGTGCCCCAAGGACAGTGAACTCCTACGAGCAGTACTTC
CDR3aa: CASSAPRTVNSYEQYF

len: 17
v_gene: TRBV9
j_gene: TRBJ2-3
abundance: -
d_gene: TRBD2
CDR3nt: TGTGCCAGCAGCGTAGATCCGAGCGGGAGGGCATATGATACGCAGTATTTT
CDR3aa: CASSVDPSGRAYDTQYF

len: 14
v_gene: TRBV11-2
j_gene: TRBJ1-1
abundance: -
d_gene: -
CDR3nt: TGTGCCAGCAGCTTATTCTGGGGGGGCACTGAAGCTTTCTTT
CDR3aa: CASSLFWGGTEAFF

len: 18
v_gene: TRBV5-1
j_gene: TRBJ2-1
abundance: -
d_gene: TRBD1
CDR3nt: TGCGCCAGCAGCTTGAGGCCTGGACAGGCCAGCTCCTACAATGAGCAGTTCTTC
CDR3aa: CASSLRPGQASSYNEQFF

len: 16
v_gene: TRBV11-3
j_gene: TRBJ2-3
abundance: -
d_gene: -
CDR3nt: TGTGCCAGCAGCTTACGTTCTCCCGGGGATAGAGATACGCAGTATTTT
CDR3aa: CASSLRSPGDRDTQYF

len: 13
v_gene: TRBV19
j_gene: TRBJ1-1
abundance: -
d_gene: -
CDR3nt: TGTGCCAGTAGCCAGGGCAGGTACACTGAAGCTTTCTTT
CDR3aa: CASSQGRYTEAFF

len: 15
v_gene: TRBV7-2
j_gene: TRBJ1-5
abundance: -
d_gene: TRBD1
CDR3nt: TGTGCCAGCTCTCGGGACAGGGTTCACAATCAGCCCCAGCATTTT
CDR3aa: CASSRDRVHNQPQHF

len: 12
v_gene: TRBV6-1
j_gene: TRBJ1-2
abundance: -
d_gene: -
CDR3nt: TGTGCCAGCACTGACAGAATATATGGCTACACCTTC
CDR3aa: CASTDRIYGYTF

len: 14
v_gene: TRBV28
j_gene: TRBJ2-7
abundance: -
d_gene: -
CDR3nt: TGTGCCAGCCAAAGCCCCAGAGAGGCCTACGAGCAGTACTTC
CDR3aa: CASQSPREAYEQYF

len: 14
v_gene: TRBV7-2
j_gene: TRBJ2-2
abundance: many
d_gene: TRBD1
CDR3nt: TGTGCCAGCAGCTTAAGACAGGGGGCCGGGGAGCTGTTTTTT
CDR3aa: CASSLRQGAGELFF

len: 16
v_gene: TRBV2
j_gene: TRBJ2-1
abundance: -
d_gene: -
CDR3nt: TGTGCCAGCAGCCCCCTGCCGGGTTTATTTGGGAATGAGCAGTTCTTC
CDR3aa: CASSPLPGLFGNEQFF

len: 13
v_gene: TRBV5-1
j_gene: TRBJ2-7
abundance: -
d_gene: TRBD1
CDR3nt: TGCGCCAGCGGCGGGGACAGGACCTACGAGCAGTACTTC
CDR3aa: CASGGDRTYEQYF

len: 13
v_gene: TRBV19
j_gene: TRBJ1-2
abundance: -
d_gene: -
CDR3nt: TGTGCCAGTAGTATGGCAGGGAACTATGGCTACACCTTC
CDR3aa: CASSMAGNYGYTF

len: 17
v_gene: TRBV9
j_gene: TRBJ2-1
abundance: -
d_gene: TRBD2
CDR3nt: TGTGCCAGCAGCGTAGCTCGACTAGCGGGAGGGCTCAATGAGCAGTTCTTC
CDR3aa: CASSVARLAGGLNEQFF

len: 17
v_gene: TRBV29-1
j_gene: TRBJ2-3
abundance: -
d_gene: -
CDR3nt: TGCAGCGTTGAAGATCACGGGAGACAGGGAAGCACAGATACGCAGTATTTT
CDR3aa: CSVEDHGRQGSTDTQYF

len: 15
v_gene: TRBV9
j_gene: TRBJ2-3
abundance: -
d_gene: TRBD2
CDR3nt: TGTGCCAGCAGCGAGACTAGCGGGAGGATAGATACGCAGTATTTT
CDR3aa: CASSETSGRIDTQYF

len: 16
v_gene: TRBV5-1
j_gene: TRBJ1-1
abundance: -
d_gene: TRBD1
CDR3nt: TGCGCCAGCAGCCCAAGACAGGGAAGGGGTGGCACTGAAGCTTTCTTT
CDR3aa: CASSPRQGRGGTEAFF

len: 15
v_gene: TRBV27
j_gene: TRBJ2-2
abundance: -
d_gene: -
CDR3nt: TGTGCCAGCAGTTTATCGGCTACAGGGCCCGGGGAGCTGTTTTTT
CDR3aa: CASSLSATGPGELFF

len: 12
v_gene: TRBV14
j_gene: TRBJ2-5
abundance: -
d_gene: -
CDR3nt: TGTGCCAGCAGCCAAGGTTACGGGAGCAAGTACTTC
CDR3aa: CASSQGYGSKYF

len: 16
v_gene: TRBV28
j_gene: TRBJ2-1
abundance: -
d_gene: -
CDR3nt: TGTGCCAGCACTAAACCGGGACTCCAGTTCTACAATGAGCAGTTCTTC
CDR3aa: CASTKPGLQFYNEQFF

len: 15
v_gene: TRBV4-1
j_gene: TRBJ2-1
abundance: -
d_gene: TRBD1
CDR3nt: TGCGCCAGCAGCCAAGGTGACAGGGGGAACAATGAGCAGTTCTTC
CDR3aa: CASSQGDRGNNEQFF

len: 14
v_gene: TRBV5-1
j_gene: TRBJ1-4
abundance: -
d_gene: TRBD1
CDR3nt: TGCGCCAGCGGGACCGGGACAGTGAATGAAAAACTGTTTTTT
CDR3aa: CASGTGTVNEKLFF

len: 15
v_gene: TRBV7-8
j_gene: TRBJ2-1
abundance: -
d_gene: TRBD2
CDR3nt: TGTGCCAGCAGACCCCCAGCGGGAGCTTTTGACTCGCAGTTCTTC
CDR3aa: CASRPPAGAFDSQFF

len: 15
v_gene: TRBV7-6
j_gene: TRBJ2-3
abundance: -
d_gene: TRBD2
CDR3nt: TGTGCCAGCAGCTTTAAGAGCGGGAGGGGGGATACGCAGTATTTT
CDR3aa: CASSFKSGRGDTQYF

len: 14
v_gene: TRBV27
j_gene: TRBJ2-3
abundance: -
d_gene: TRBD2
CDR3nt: TGTGCCAGCAGTGTAGCGGGCACTACAGATACGCAGTATTTT
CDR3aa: CASSVAGTTDTQYF

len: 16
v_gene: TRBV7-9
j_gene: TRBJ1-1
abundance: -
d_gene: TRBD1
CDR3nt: TGTGCCAGCAGCTTGGCAACAGGGGTCATGAACACTGAAGCTTTCTTT
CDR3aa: CASSLATGVMNTEAFF

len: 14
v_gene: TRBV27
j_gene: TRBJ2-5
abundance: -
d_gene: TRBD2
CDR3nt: TGTGCCAGCAGTCGGTCAGCGGGAGCAGAGACCCAGTACTTC
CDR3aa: CASSRSAGAETQYF

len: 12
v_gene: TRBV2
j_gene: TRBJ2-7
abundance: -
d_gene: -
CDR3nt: TGTGCCAGCAGAGCGGTAACCTACGAGCAGTACTTC
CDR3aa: CASRAVTYEQYF

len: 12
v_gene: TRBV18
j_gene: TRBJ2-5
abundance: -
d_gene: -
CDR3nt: TGTGCCAGCTCACCACAGACACAGACCCAGTACTTC
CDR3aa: CASSPQTQTQYF

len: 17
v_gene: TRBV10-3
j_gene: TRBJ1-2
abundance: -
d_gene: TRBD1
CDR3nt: TGTGCCATCAGTGAGTCGAAGGGGACAGGGGCCATCTATGGCTACACCTTC
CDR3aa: CAISESKGTGAIYGYTF

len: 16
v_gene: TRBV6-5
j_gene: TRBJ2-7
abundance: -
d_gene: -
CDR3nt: TGTGCCAGCAGTTACTCGTTGTCGCTCCTGGGCGACGAGCAGTACTTC
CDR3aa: CASSYSLSLLGDEQYF

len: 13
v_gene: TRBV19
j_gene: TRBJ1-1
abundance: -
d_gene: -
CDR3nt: TGTGCCAGTAGTATAGGACACTACACTGAAGCTTTCTTT
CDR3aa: CASSIGHYTEAFF

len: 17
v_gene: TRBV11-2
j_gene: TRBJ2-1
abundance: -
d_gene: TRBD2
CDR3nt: TGTGCCAGCAGCCCACTTGCGGGGCTAGCGGGAGCCAATGAGCAGTTCTTC
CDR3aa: CASSPLAGLAGANEQFF

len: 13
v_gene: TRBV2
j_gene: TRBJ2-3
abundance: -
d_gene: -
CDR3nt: TGTGCCAGCGAGGGTTGGAGGGGAGATACGCAGTATTTT
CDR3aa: CASEGWRGDTQYF

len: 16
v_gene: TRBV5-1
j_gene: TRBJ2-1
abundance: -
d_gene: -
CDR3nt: TGCGCCAAGACCGGAGGCCCCCACTTCTCCTACAATGAGCAGTTCTTC
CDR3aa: CAKTGGPHFSYNEQFF

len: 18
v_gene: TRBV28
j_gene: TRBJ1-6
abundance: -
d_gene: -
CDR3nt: TGTGCCAGCAGCTCGGCCGGGCCGGGGGGATCCTATAATTCACCCCTCCACTTT
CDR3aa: CASSSAGPGGSYNSPLHF

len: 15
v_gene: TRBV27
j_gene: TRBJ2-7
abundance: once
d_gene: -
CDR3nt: TGTGCCAGCAGTTTATCGATCGGGGTAGGCTACGAGCAGTACTTC
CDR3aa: CASSLSIGVGYEQYF

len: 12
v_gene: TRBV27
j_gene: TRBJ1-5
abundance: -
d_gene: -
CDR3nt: TGTGCCATAGGAGGGCGCAATCAGCCCCAGCATTTT
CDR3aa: CAIGGRNQPQHF

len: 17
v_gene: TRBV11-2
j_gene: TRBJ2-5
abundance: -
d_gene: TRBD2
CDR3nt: TGTGCCAGCAGCTTAGGGAGGCGGGAGGGGGCGGGGGAGACCCAGTACTTC
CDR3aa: CASSLGRREGAGETQYF

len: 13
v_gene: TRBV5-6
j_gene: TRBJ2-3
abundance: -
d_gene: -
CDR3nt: TGTGCCAGCAACGCAGGGAATACGAATACGCAGTATTTT
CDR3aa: CASNAGNTNTQYF

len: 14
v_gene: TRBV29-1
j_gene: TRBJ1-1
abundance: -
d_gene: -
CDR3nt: TGCAGCGCTAACTCAAAGGGGTTAGACACTGAAGCTTTCTTT
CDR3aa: CSANSKGLDTEAFF

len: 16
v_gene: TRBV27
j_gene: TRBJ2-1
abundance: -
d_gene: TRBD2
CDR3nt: TGTGCCAGCAGTTTACTAGCGGGAGGTTCCTACAATGAGCAGTTCTTC
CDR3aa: CASSLLAGGSYNEQFF

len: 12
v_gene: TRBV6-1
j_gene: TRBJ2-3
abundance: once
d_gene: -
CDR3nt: TGTGCCACTAGCCCCAACCGTAATACGCAGTATTTT
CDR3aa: CATSPNRNTQYF

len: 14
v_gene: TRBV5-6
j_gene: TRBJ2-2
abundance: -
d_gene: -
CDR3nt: TGTGCCAGCAGCTTTCGCGCCCAGGGCGGGGAGCTGTTTTTT
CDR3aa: CASSFRAQGGELFF

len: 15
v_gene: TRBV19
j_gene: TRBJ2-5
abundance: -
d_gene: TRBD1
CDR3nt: TGTGCCAGTAGTTGGACAGGGTATTTGGCCGAGACCCAGTACTTC
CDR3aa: CASSWTGYLAETQYF